The 13 T cell receptor beta chains in this list originate from one sample, sequenced in a study of blood T cell repertoires in COVID-19. TCRdb's table, derived via immunoSEQ multiplex PCR, lists solely in-frame clones and lacks some. The repertoire holds some 460,000 clones, with 87% as singletons. The sequenced sample was PBMCs or T cells enriched from blood (not recorded which). These receptors all stem from a woman aged 18-30 years with acute COVID-19.

This chain joins TRBV14 and TRBJ2-3; no clear D. The CDR3 is made up of 15 amino acids. With 1 base removed from V and 4 bases from J, the gap between germline ends came to 12 bases. Germline-derived CDR1 and CDR2 are SGHDN and FVKESK. The CDR3 reads CASSQGRGFADTQYF. CDR3 in DNA: TGTGCCAGCAGCCAAGGGAGAGGTTTCGCAGATACGCAGTATTTT.

The chain employs TRBV2 and TRBJ2-5; tentative D call: TRBD2 (6 bases). Germline-derived CDR1 and CDR2 are SNHLY and FYNNEI. This CDR3 region has 14 residues. V was pared by 6 bases and J by 5 bases, with 16 bases between. CDR3 bases: TGTGCCAGCAGGCAGGGACTCCCCTCGGAGACCCAGTACTTC. It is translated as CASRQGLPSETQYF.

The genes are TRBV3-1 (or the pseudogene TRBV3-2) and TRBJ1-1; D is unclear. V shed 3 bases and J shed 4 bases, with 6 bases lying between them. Germline CDR1 and CDR2: LGHDT and YNNKEL (reference sequence). The CDR3 loop spans 12 amino acids. The CDR3 nucleotides are TGTGCCAGCAGCCAGGGGAGCACTGAAGCTTTCTTT. Residues: CASSQGSTEAFF.

The chain combines TRBV5-6 with TRBJ2-1; unclear D gene. The germline V gene has CDR1 SGHDT and CDR2 YYEEEE. This CDR3 is built from 13 residues. Trimming left V 4 bases short and J 7 bases short, with 12 bases between. In DNA, the CDR3 is TGTGCCAGCAGCCTTTGGATCGGGAATGAGCAGTTCTTC. Protein sequence: CASSLWIGNEQFF.

V and J are TRBV2 and TRBJ1-3; no clear D. Trimming took 8 bases from V and 5 from J, leaving 16 bases between them. The CDR3 is made up of 14 amino acids. Germline V gene data show CDR1 as SNHLY and CDR2 as FYNNEI. The CDR3 sequence is CASYPTYLRNTIYF. The CDR3 DNA sequence: TGTGCCAGCTATCCCACTTATTTGAGAAACACCATATATTTT.

As to this clone: Within the sample, other DNA sequences also encode this same CDR3. The CDR3 nucleotides read TGCGCCAGCAGCTTGGCGGCAGGGGGAAACAATGAGCAGTTCTTC. Protein: CASSLAAGGNNEQFF. This chain joins TRBV5-1 and TRBJ2-1; 7 nucleotides line up with TRBD1. Trimming cost V 0 bases and J 5 bases; bases outside gene matches: 5. Germline-derived CDR1 and CDR2 are SGHRS and YFSETQ. The CDR3 length is 15 residues.

The chain carries TRBV5-6 and TRBJ1-1; a possible D gene is TRBD1 (6 bases). The CDR3 length is 13 residues. Germline V gene data show CDR1 as SGHDT and CDR2 as YYEEEE. The germline V and J ends were trimmed by 6 bases and 3 bases, with 12 bases remaining between them. Written as DNA, the CDR3 is TGTGCCAGCATCCGGGACACAGACACTGAAGCTTTCTTT. Its translation is CASIRDTDTEAFF.

The V call is TRBV7-9, the J call TRBJ1-2, with D maybe TRBD1 (5 bases). Trimming pared 1 base from V and 6 bases from J, leaving 9 bases between. This CDR3 has 13 residues. Per the germline V gene, CDR1 is SEHNR and CDR2 is FQNEAQ (reference sequence). CDR3 sequence reads: CASSLGTQDGYTF. The CDR3 DNA is TGTGCCAGCAGCTTAGGCACACAGGATGGCTACACCTTC.

The V and J genes are TRBV14 and TRBJ2-7; 12 bases agree with TRBD2. CDR1 is SGHDN, CDR2 FVKESK, per germline. J lost 2 bases, V lost 1 base, and 6 bases had no gene match. The CDR3 totals 17 residues. Here the CDR3 reads CASSQGLAGAPPYEQYF. CDR3 DNA sequence: TGTGCCAGCAGCCAAGGACTAGCGGGAGCGCCTCCCTACGAGCAGTACTTC.

The rearrangement links TRBV7-2 to TRBJ1-1, with 8 bases aligning to TRBD1. The trim removed 5 bases at V and 3 bases at J, leaving 5 bases unmatched. The CDR3 totals 14 residues. The germline CDR1 and CDR2 sequences are SGHTA and FQGNSA. The CDR3 loop is CASSTRTGHTEAFF. The CDR3 nucleotides read TGTGCCAGCAGCACAAGGACAGGGCACACTGAAGCTTTCTTT. The full variable domain, with the rest looked up from reference TRBV7-2 and TRBJ1-1, is GAGVSQSPSNKVTEKGKDVELRCDPISGHTALYWYRQSLGQGLEFLIYFQGNSAPDKSGLPSDRFSAERTGGSVSTLTIQRTQQEDSAVYLCASSTRTGHTEAFFGQGTRLTVV.

The chain carries TRBV7-9 and TRBJ2-3, with 10 bases fitting TRBD2. CDR1 and CDR2 (germline): SEHNR, FQNEAQ (reference sequence). This CDR3 spans 16 amino acids. The V and J ends lost 4 bases and 0 bases, in that order; junction bases with no gene match: 4. This CDR3 reads CASSSRTSGSTDTQYF. CDR3 in DNA: TGTGCCAGCAGCTCGCGGACTAGCGGTAGCACAGATACGCAGTATTTT.

The chain couples TRBV14 to TRBJ2-1; 10 bases agree with TRBD2. The CDR3 contains 15 residues. Trimming took 5 bases from V and 7 from J; bases not matched to a gene: 8. Germline assignment: CDR1 SGHDN and CDR2 FVKESK. CDR3 sequence (DNA): TGTGCCAGCAGCACCAGCGGGAGGGGTGTGAATGAGCAGTTCTTC. Translating gives CASSTSGRGVNEQFF.

This sequence joins TRBV27 and TRBJ2-1, with TRBD1 matching over 10 bases. The CDR3 is 16 residues long. The V and J ends lost 7 bases and 3 bases, in that order; junction bases with no gene match: 9. Per the germline V gene, CDR1 is MNHEY and CDR2 is SMNVEV (reference sequence). CDR3: CASILSGTGVYNEQFF. As DNA, the CDR3 is TGTGCCAGCATCCTATCCGGGACAGGGGTCTACAATGAGCAGTTCTTC.